These 2 T cell receptor beta chains were sequenced from one sample in a study of T cell responses to AZD1222 COVID-19 vaccine. Profiled with immunoSEQ multiplex PCR; TCRdb holds only in-frame clones, not every one. This sample carries 70,000 to 95,000 clones, about 93% of them seen once, and the ten largest clones take approximately 10%. The sample here was peripheral blood, taken 28 days after the second AZD1222 dose. These receptors all stem from an adult who received the AZD1222 COVID-19 vaccine.

The gene calls are TRBV5-4 and TRBJ2-5; perhaps TRBD1 as D (7 bases). From germline, CDR1 is SGHNT and CDR2 YYREEE (reference sequence). CDR3 length: 15 residues. Trimming cost V 4 bases and J 4 bases, with 17 bases left between them. CDR3 sequence (DNA): TGTGCCAGCAGCCCGCAGGGGGGCGGGCCAGAGACCCAGTACTTC. Translated, it gives CASSPQGGGPETQYF.

This clone came up once. An end of the junction differs from the germline gene, which may be a read error. Other DNA sequences of this sample code for an identical CDR3. J is TRBJ2-7 and V is TRBV18; a weak D match, TRBD1 (6 bases). In germline, CDR1 is KGHSH, CDR2 LQKENI. The CDR3 has 14 amino acids. CDR3 residues: CASSLGQGTYEQYF. CDR3 nucleotides: TGTGCCAGCTCACTAGGTCAGGGGACCTACGAGCAGTACTTT. Supplemented by reference TRBV18 and TRBJ2-7, the full variable domain reads NAGVMQNPRHLVRRRGQEARLRCSPMKGHSHVYWYRQLPEEGLKFMVYLQKENIIDESGMPKERFSAEFPKEGPSILRIQQVVRGDSAAYFCASSLGQGTYEQYFGPGTRLTVT.